The present entry profiles one TCR beta chain with its context. CD4+ cell separation produced CD45RA+ naive and CD45RA-negative memory subsets. This sample stems from a study of shared clonotypes between healthy human individuals. The V end was cut by 5 bases, the J end by 8 bases, with 10 bases between. The CDR3 is made up of 12 amino acids. Germline V CDR1 and CDR2: SGHAT, FQNNGV. Some clones are missing from TCRdb's copy, which holds only in-frame ones; the method was immunoSEQ multiplex PCR. Of roughly 2 million clones in the sample, roughly 94% were seen once. The chain carries TRBV11-2 and TRBJ2-1, with D possibly being TRBD2 (5 bases). This clonotype originated in a man aged 18 to 29 in good health. Sample: naive CD4+ T cells sorted from blood. Subset indicated: CD45RA+ positively selected. CDR3 loop: CASSLAGDEQFF. Written as DNA, the CDR3 is TGTGCCAGCAGCCTAGCCGGCGATGAGCAGTTCTTC.